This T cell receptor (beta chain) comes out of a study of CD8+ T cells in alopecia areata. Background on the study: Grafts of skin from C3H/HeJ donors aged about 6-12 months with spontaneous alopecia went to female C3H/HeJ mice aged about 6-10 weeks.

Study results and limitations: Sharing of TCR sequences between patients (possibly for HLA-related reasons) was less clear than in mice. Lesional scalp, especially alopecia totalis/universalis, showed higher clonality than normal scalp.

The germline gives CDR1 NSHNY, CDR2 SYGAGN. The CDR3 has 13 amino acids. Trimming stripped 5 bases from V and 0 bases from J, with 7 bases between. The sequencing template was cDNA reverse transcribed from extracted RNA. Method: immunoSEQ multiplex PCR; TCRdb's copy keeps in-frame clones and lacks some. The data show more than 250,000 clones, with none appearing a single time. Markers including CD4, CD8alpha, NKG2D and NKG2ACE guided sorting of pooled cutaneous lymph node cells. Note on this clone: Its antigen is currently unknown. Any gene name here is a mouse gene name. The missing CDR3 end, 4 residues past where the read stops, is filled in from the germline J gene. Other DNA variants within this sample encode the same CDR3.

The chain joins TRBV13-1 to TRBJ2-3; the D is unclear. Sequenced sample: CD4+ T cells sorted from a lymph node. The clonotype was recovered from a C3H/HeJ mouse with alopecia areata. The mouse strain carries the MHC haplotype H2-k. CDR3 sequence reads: CASRTASAETLYF. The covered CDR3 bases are TGTGCCAGCAGAACAGCTAGTGCAGAA.